These 23 T cell receptor beta chains originate from one sample sequenced in a study of CXCR3-negative and CXCR3-positive naive CD8 T cells. General study findings and limits: Relative to CXCR3-negative naive cells, CXCR3-positive naive cells had more hydrophobic TRB CDR3s.

Carrying UMI labels, the TRB cDNA libraries were prepared through 5' RACE. TCRdb reworked the 5' RACE reads into one entry per CDR3 protein, no DNA. The repertoire table contains about 98,000 distinct CDR3 sequences. The antigens these receptors bind are not known. The sequenced sample was naive CXCR3+ CD8+ T cells from blood. The subset: CD45RO-CCR7+CD27+CD95- naive CD8+ T cells expressing CXCR3 (TNR3+). These receptors originate from a human donor in good health. Some clones in this sample may be carry-over from other donors' samples.

This sequence joins TRBV6-6 and TRBJ2-3. The CDR3 sequence is 14 residues long. Germline V gives CDR1 MNHNY, CDR2 SVGAGI (reference sequence). CDR3 sequence reads: CASRDSSSTDTQYF.

V is TRBV19 and J is TRBJ2-1; TCRdb returns TRBD2, unconfirmable since there is no DNA. The germline gives CDR1 LNHDA, CDR2 SQIVND (reference sequence). The CDR3 totals 13 residues. The CDR3 protein is CASKGLAYNEQFF.

This sequence joins TRBV27 and TRBJ2-5; TCRdb reports TRBD1, a call that lacks DNA to check it against. CDR3 size: 15 residues. In germline, CDR1 is MNHEY, CDR2 SMNVEV (reference sequence). The chain's CDR3 is CASSLGTPGQGDQYF.

The chain combines TRBV29-1 with TRBJ2-3; the D gene TCRdb calls, TRBD2, cannot be checked with no DNA. Germline V gene sequence: CDR1 SQVTM, CDR2 ANQGSEA. There are 16 residues in the CDR3. The CDR3 protein is CSVEDTFRGATDTQYF.

The chain links TRBV4-2 to TRBJ2-7. Germline values: CDR1 LGHNA, CDR2 YNFKEQ. The CDR3 extends over 15 amino acids. This chain's CDR3 is CASSHGRGSSYEQYF.

The chain couples TRBV14 to TRBJ2-1; the D call from TCRdb, TRBD2, cannot be confirmed without DNA. Germline V lookup: CDR1 SGHDN, CDR2 FVKESK. The length of the CDR3 is 15 residues. CDR3: CASRTSGSGTLGPFF. The full variable domain, in which reference TRBV14 and TRBJ2-1 provide the parts outside the CDR3, is EAGVTQFPSHSVIEKGQTVTLRCDPISGHDNLYWYRRVMGKEIKFLLHFVKESKQDESGMPNNRFLAERTGGTYSTLKVQPAELEDSGVYFCASRTSGSGTLGPFFGPGTRLTVL.

The chain is built from TRBV12-3 or TRBV12-4 and TRBJ1-5. CDR3 length: 13 residues. The CDR3 sequence is CASSLAINQPQHF.

The chain joins TRBV27 to TRBJ1-6; TCRdb's D gene call, TRBD1, goes unchecked for lack of DNA. Germline-derived CDR1 and CDR2 are MNHEY and SMNVEV (reference sequence). This CDR3 is 14 amino acids long. CDR3 protein: CASAPVKVHSPLHF.

The gene calls are TRBV20-1 and TRBJ2-7. Looked up from germline, CDR1 is DFQATT and CDR2 is SNEGSKA (reference sequence). The CDR3 sequence is 14 residues long. CDR3 in amino acids: CSARDPQGFYEQYF.

This rearrangement joins TRBV6-5 to TRBJ1-1. The CDR3 runs to 12 residues. The V gene's germline CDR1 is MNHEY and CDR2 SVGAGI. Here the CDR3 reads CASSYPDSEAFF.

The genes are TRBV28 and TRBJ1-5; TCRdb indicates TRBD1, and absent DNA this call remains unverified. The CDR3 is 13 residues long. The V gene's germline CDR1 is MDHEN and CDR2 SYDVKM. This CDR3 reads CASSDRGGQPQHF.

The V and J genes are TRBV28 and TRBJ2-7. The CDR3 is 15 residues long. The germline gives CDR1 MDHEN, CDR2 SYDVKM. The CDR3 reads CASSFGSRSSYEQYF. The variable domain in full, with the rest retrieved from reference TRBV28 and TRBJ2-7, is DVKVTQSSRYLVKRTGEKVFLECVQDMDHENMFWYRQDPGLGLRLIYFSYDVKMKEKGDIPEGYSVSREKKERFSLILESASTNQTSMYLCASSFGSRSSYEQYFGPGTRLTVT.

The rearrangement links TRBV29-1 to TRBJ2-3; TCRdb lists TRBD1, though no DNA is available to test this call. The CDR3 extends over 13 amino acids. Germline values: CDR1 SQVTM, CDR2 ANQGSEA. CDR3 sequence: CSVAGTGTDTQYF.

J is TRBJ2-3 and V is TRBV12-3 or TRBV12-4; TCRdb outputs TRBD2, but without DNA this stays unchecked. The CDR3 loop spans 16 amino acids. The CDR3 is CASNPRTSGGINTQYF.

The chain carries TRBV11-2 and TRBJ2-1; TCRdb's assignment of TRBD1 cannot be checked, as there is no DNA. CDR1 SGHAT and CDR2 FQNNGV come from the germline V gene. CDR3 length equals 16 residues. The CDR3 region is CASSRTGVVPHNEQFF.

The V call is TRBV6-6, the J call TRBJ1-2; TCRdb's assignment of TRBD1 cannot be checked, as there is no DNA. Looked up from germline, CDR1 is MNHNY and CDR2 is SVGAGI (reference sequence). This CDR3 is built from 13 residues. CDR3 sequence: CASGNQGAGGYTF.

The chain links TRBV5-6 to TRBJ2-7; TCRdb names TRBD2, which stays unverified in the absence of DNA. CDR1 SGHDT and CDR2 YYEEEE come from the germline V gene. The CDR3 contains 14 residues. The CDR3 protein is CASSSAGGGYEQYF.

V usage is TRBV5-5 and J usage is TRBJ2-1; TCRdb lists TRBD1, though no DNA is available to test this call. Germline V gives CDR1 SGHKS, CDR2 YYEKEE (reference sequence). The CDR3 runs to 16 residues. The CDR3 region is CASSYPTGAGNNEQFF. Filled out from reference TRBV5-5 and TRBJ2-1, the complete variable domain reads DAGVTQSPTHLIKTRGQQVTLRCSPISGHKSVSWYQQVLGQGPQFIFQYYEKEERGRGNFPDRFSARQFPNYSSELNVNALLLGDSALYLCASSYPTGAGNNEQFFGPGTRLTVL.

The genes are TRBV12-3 or TRBV12-4 and TRBJ2-5; the D call from TCRdb, TRBD2, cannot be confirmed without DNA. This CDR3 spans 14 amino acids. CDR3 residues: CASSFRPPQETQYF.

This rearrangement joins TRBV7-3 to TRBJ2-3; absent DNA, TCRdb's TRBD1 call cannot be checked. Germline assignment: CDR1 SGHTA and CDR2 FQGTGA. CDR3 length equals 14 residues. The CDR3 loop is CASSFGGAPDTQYF.

The J gene is TRBJ2-5, the V gene TRBV7-2; the D gene TCRdb calls, TRBD2, cannot be checked with no DNA. This CDR3 has 18 residues. Germline-derived CDR1 and CDR2 are SGHTA and FQGNSA. The CDR3 loop reads CASSLVAVAGIYQETQYF. The variable domain in full, with the rest retrieved from reference TRBV7-2 and TRBJ2-5, is GAGVSQSPSNKVTEKGKDVELRCDPISGHTALYWYRQSLGQGLEFLIYFQGNSAPDKSGLPSDRFSAERTGGSVSTLTIQRTQQEDSAVYLCASSLVAVAGIYQETQYFGPGTRLLVL.

The chain couples TRBV29-1 to TRBJ2-1; the D call of TRBD1 rests on TCRdb alone, since no DNA is present to check it. This CDR3 comprises 14 residues. Germline CDR1 reads SQVTM; CDR2 reads ANQGSEA. The chain's CDR3 is CSVEWRERVDEQFF.

The chain couples TRBV5-1 to TRBJ2-7. Per germline, CDR1 SGHRS and CDR2 YFSETQ. This CDR3 contains 13 residues. The CDR3 loop is CASRIGQPYEQYF.